Below are 18 T cell receptor beta chains sequenced from a single sample in a study of cytomegalovirus exposure and HLA in healthy donors. Clones were read by immunoSEQ multiplex PCR, and TCRdb kept only the in-frame ones, dropping some. The sample contains around 150,000 clones, about 86% of which appear only once. The sample comprised PBMCs. Receptor source: a young woman in good health and CMV-seropositive.

The chain uses TRBV18 and TRBJ1-1, with 8 bases identical to TRBD1. The CDR3 totals 15 residues. CDR1 is KGHSH, CDR2 LQKENI, per germline. Germline trimming cut 6 bases from V and 3 bases from J; bases unmatched to any gene: 9. This CDR3 reads CASSPTQGGDTEAFF. The CDR3 nucleotides are TGTGCCAGCTCTCCCACACAGGGGGGGGACACTGAAGCTTTCTTT.

The rearrangement links TRBV5-6 to TRBJ2-3; D remains unclear. This CDR3 region has 14 residues. CDR1 SGHDT and CDR2 YYEEEE come from the germline V gene. Trimming cost V 0 bases and J 2 bases, with 7 bases left between them. The chain's CDR3 is CASSLAYSTDTQYF. CDR3 DNA: TGTGCCAGCAGCTTGGCCTATTCCACAGATACGCAGTATTTT.

The chain recombines TRBV4-3 with TRBJ2-1, with 8 bases lining up with TRBD1. The germline CDR1 and CDR2 sequences are LGHNA and YSLEER. The CDR3 loop spans 12 amino acids. Unmatched junction bases numbered 9, after V lost 5 bases and J lost 15 bases. In DNA form, the CDR3 reads TGCGCCAGCAGCGACAGGGGATCGGCCCTGTTCTTC. It encodes CASSDRGSALFF.

The chain employs TRBV7-9 and TRBJ1-2; 8 nucleotides align to TRBD1. The CDR3 has 15 amino acids. Germline assignment: CDR1 SEHNR and CDR2 FQNEAQ (reference sequence). The J segment lost 5 bases and the V segment lost 3 bases, leaving 8 bases of the junction unmatched. The DNA of the CDR3 is TGTGCCAGCAGCTTGGGGGACAGGCCCCGATATGGCTACACCTTC. The encoded protein is CASSLGDRPRYGYTF.

The V call is TRBV7-9, the J call TRBJ1-5, with D possibly being TRBD1 (6 bases). The CDR3 length is 15 residues. Between the trimmed V and J ends, which lost 6 bases and 4 bases, there was a span of 16 bases. In germline, CDR1 is SEHNR, CDR2 FQNEAQ (reference sequence). For the CDR3, the DNA is TGTGCCAGCAGTTCAGGGGACTACCCGAATCAGCCCCAGCATTTT. This translates into CASSSGDYPNQPQHF. The entire variable domain, with the rest obtained from reference TRBV7-9 and TRBJ1-5, is as follows: DTGVSQNPRHKITKRGQNVTFRCDPISEHNRLYWYRQTLGQGPEFLTYFQNEAQLEKSRLLSDRFSAERPKGSFSTLEIQRTEQGDSAMYLCASSSGDYPNQPQHFGDGTRLSIL.

The gene calls are TRBV5-1 and TRBJ1-1, with D possibly TRBD1 on 6 matching bases. The CDR3 loop spans 13 amino acids. Deletions cut 6 bases from V and 0 bases from J, with 9 bases between. In germline, CDR1 is SGHRS, CDR2 YFSETQ. CDR3 DNA sequence: TGCGCCAGCAAGGGACAAATGAACACTGAAGCTTTCTTT. Protein product: CASKGQMNTEAFF.

V is TRBV4-1 and J is TRBJ2-7; D is possibly TRBD2 (7 bases). CDR1 is MGHRA, CDR2 YSYEKL, per germline. This CDR3 spans 17 amino acids. V shed 0 bases and J shed 5 bases, with 20 bases lying between them. The CDR3 DNA reads as TGCGCCAGCAGCCAAGAACAAACGGTACGGGGGGCCAACGAGCAGTACTTC. This sequence encodes CASSQEQTVRGANEQYF.

This sequence joins TRBV2 and TRBJ2-1, with D possibly being TRBD1 (6 bases). Germline V gives CDR1 SNHLY, CDR2 FYNNEI. The CDR3 spans 14 residues. V dropped 7 bases and J dropped 1 base, with 11 bases sitting between them. The CDR3 is CASKQGGSYNEQFF. DNA for the CDR3: TGTGCCAGCAAACAAGGGGGTTCCTACAATGAGCAGTTCTTC.

The chain links TRBV28 to TRBJ2-1; 12 bases fit TRBD1. Germline lookup yields CDR1 MDHEN and CDR2 SYDVKM. Trimming took 8 bases from V and 8 from J; bases not matched to a gene: 7. The CDR3 length is 14 residues. CDR3 sequence reads: CASRDRGRGDEQFF. The DNA of the CDR3 is TGTGCCAGCCGGGACAGGGGGCGCGGAGATGAGCAGTTCTTC.

The genes are TRBV7-2 and TRBJ2-3, with D possibly TRBD2 on 6 matching bases. Germline V CDR1 and CDR2: SGHTA, FQGNSA. This CDR3 region has 15 residues. V lost 2 bases, J lost 6 bases, and 15 bases lay in between. CDR3 in amino acids: CASSLSGLGRDTQYF. CDR3 sequence (DNA): TGTGCCAGCAGCTTATCTGGGCTAGGGAGGGATACGCAGTATTTT.

V usage is TRBV28 and J usage is TRBJ1-5; 10 nucleotides line up with TRBD1. The CDR3 loop spans 15 amino acids. Germline CDR1 reads MDHEN; CDR2 reads SYDVKM. Trimming at V came to 5 bases and at J to 8 bases, leaving 9 bases not matched to a gene. The CDR3 spells CASSTRDRGGKPQHF. The DNA for the CDR3 is TGTGCCAGCAGTACACGGGACAGGGGAGGAAAGCCCCAGCATTTT.

The chain employs TRBV9 and TRBJ2-5; maybe TRBD2 (6 bases). This CDR3 spans 16 amino acids. The V end was cut by 0 bases, the J end by 4 bases, with 16 bases between. In germline, CDR1 is SGDLS, CDR2 YYNGEE. CDR3 bases: TGTGCCAGCAGCGTAGGTTCGAACGTGGGGGGAGAGACCCAGTACTTC. Residues: CASSVGSNVGGETQYF.

The gene calls are TRBV2 and TRBJ1-1; 8 nucleotides agree with TRBD1. Per the germline V gene, CDR1 is SNHLY and CDR2 is FYNNEI. The V and J ends lost 6 bases and 3 bases, in that order; junction bases with no gene match: 6. The CDR3 contains 14 residues. The CDR3 sequence is CASSRQGRYTEAFF. The CDR3 DNA sequence: TGTGCCAGCAGCCGACAGGGGCGCTACACTGAAGCTTTCTTT.

The rearrangement joins TRBV7-3 to TRBJ1-1; 8 bases match TRBD1. This CDR3 is 14 amino acids long. Germline values: CDR1 SGHTA, CDR2 FQGTGA. The ends lost 4 bases at V and 5 bases at J; junction bases unmatched: 6. CDR3 sequence: CASSSSGQGTEAFF. The CDR3 bases are TGTGCCAGCAGCTCGTCCGGACAGGGTACTGAAGCTTTCTTT.

The chain employs TRBV10-3 and TRBJ1-1; TRBD1 agrees at 9 bases. This CDR3 comprises 14 residues. CDR1 and CDR2 from the germline V gene are ENHRY and SYGVKD. The J segment lost 0 bases and the V segment lost 6 bases, leaving 2 bases of the junction unmatched. The CDR3 is CAIRGTGMNTEAFF. CDR3 bases: TGTGCCATCAGGGGGACAGGGATGAACACTGAAGCTTTCTTT.

CDR3 sequence reads: CASRFSQGKNTEAFF. The CDR3, as DNA: TGTGCCAGCAGATTTTCACAGGGGAAGAACACTGAAGCTTTCTTT. The chain is built from TRBV28 and TRBJ1-1; TRBD1 matches 7 bases. The CDR3 sequence is 15 residues long. CDR1 and CDR2 (germline): MDHEN, SYDVKM. After removal of 6 bases from V and 1 base from J, the junction contained 8 bases not matched to a gene.

This rearrangement joins TRBV15 to TRBJ1-4, with TRBD1 matching 7 bases. CDR1 and CDR2 (germline): LNHNV, YYDKDF (reference sequence). CDR3 length: 15 amino acids. J gave up 5 bases and V 1 base, and 4 bases lay outside the gene matches. The chain's CDR3 is CATSRVGQVNEKLFF. The CDR3 DNA is TGTGCCACCAGCAGAGTAGGACAGGTCAATGAAAAACTGTTTTTT.

J is TRBJ1-1 and V is TRBV6-5; tentative D call: TRBD1 (6 bases). Trimming took 4 bases from V and 3 from J, leaving 15 bases between them. CDR1 and CDR2 from the germline V gene are MNHEY and SVGAGI. The CDR3 loop spans 15 amino acids. The CDR3 spells CASSSYIRGDTEAFF. Here the CDR3 DNA reads TGTGCCAGCAGTTCGTATATCAGGGGAGACACTGAAGCTTTCTTT.